The 4 T cell receptor beta chains below all came from one sample that was sequenced in a study of T cells in Graves' hyperthyroidism and ophthalmopathy. Amplification yielded TCR beta CDR3 regions, with RNA transcripts as the source. Researchers ran a first-round RT-PCR on the TCR CDR3 using the HTBI primer set. Each CDR3 protein gets one entry after TCRdb re-called the multiplex PCR reads with MiXCR. The table lists about 560,000 distinct CDR3 sequences, approximately 14% of them singletons. The sample was blood. These receptors all come from a woman between 25 and 40 years old with Graves' hyperthyroidism.

Ten or more counts support this clonotype. The chain has TRBV20-1 and TRBJ2-1; 9 bases map to TRBD2. The CDR3 contains 17 residues. Germline assignment: CDR1 DFQATT and CDR2 SNEGSKA (reference sequence). The trim removed 1 base at V and 4 bases at J, leaving 11 bases unmatched. The CDR3 loop reads CSARGLADAPLYNEQFF. Written as DNA, the CDR3 is TGCAGTGCTAGAGGACTAGCGGACGCACCCCTATACAATGAGCAGTTCTTC.

This clonotype has ten or more counts. V is TRBV28 and J is TRBJ2-7, with 7 positions matching TRBD1. The length of the CDR3 is 16 residues. CDR1 MDHEN and CDR2 SYDVKM come from the germline V gene. V was clipped by 1 base and J by 0 bases; unmatched bases: 6. The chain's CDR3 is CASSLLGQASSYEQYF. In nucleotides, the CDR3 is TGTGCCAGCAGTTTATTAGGACAGGCAAGCTCCTACGAGCAGTACTTC. The full variable domain, with the rest looked up from reference TRBV28 and TRBJ2-7, is DVKVTQSSRYLVKRTGEKVFLECVQDMDHENMFWYRQDPGLGLRLIYFSYDVKMKEKGDIPEGYSVSREKKERFSLILESASTNQTSMYLCASSLLGQASSYEQYFGPGTRLTVT.

This clonotype was seen repeatedly, ten times or more. The chain couples TRBV30 to TRBJ2-2; D ambiguous. The CDR3 is made up of 13 amino acids. Looked up from germline, CDR1 is GTSNPN and CDR2 is SVGIG (reference sequence). Trimming pared 0 bases from V and 6 bases from J, leaving 8 bases between. The CDR3 nucleotides are TGTGCCTGGAGTGTAGAAGTGGCCGGGGAGCTGTTTTTT. It is translated as CAWSVEVAGELFF. Full variable domain (rest looked up from reference TRBV30 and TRBJ2-2): SQTIHQWPATLVQPVGSPLSLECTVEGTSNPNLYWYRQAAGRGLQLLFYSVGIGQISSEVPQNLSASRPQDRQFILSSKKLLLSDSGFYLCAWSVEVAGELFFGEGSRLTVL.

V gene TRBV4-1 combines with J gene TRBJ1-1; D unclear. The V gene lost 3 bases and the J gene lost 1 base, with 15 bases spanning the gap. This CDR3 is built from 16 residues. Germline V gene data show CDR1 as MGHRA and CDR2 as YSYEKL. CDR3 sequence (DNA): TGCGCCAGCAGCCATCTCCTACGTAGTCGGAACACTGAAGCTTTCTTT. Translation: CASSHLLRSRNTEAFF.